This T cell receptor beta chain was profiled in a study of CD8 T cells in Susac syndrome. The CDR3 is made up of 15 amino acids. Germline V CDR1 and CDR2: SGHAT, FQNNGV. The ends lost 5 bases at V and 12 bases at J; junction bases unmatched: 12. About 0.5 to 1 ug RNA was reverse transcribed with random hexamers. The immunoSEQ assay covered 54 Vbeta and 13 Jbeta segments for CDR3. In TCRdb, the immunoSEQ multiplex PCR reads were re-called with MiXCR into one record per CDR3 protein. Among fewer than 150,000 distinct CDR3 sequences listed, more than 75% were seen once. Sequencing targeted TCR beta in blood CD8+ and CD4+ T cells.

Sequencing was carried out using CD8+ T cells from PBMCs. This sequence was found in a human donor with multiple sclerosis. This chain links TRBV11-2 with TRBJ2-1, with TRBD2 identical over 11 bases. The CDR3 DNA is TGTGCCAGCAGCCTCGGGACTAGCGGACTTACAGGGCAGTTCTTC. Translation: CASSLGTSGLTGQFF.